Given below is one TCR beta chain in context. Because the CDR3 is missing its conserved closing phenylalanine or tryptophan, this is likely a read error. This record comes from a study of tumor-infiltrating lymphocytes in primary liver carcinoma. Unsorted bulk tissue (roughly 18-32 mg) underwent RNA and DNA co-extraction. Samples came from superior, inferior, lateral poles and tumor centre. From roughly 0.45 ug total RNA, TCR beta cDNA was generated with a primer in the constant region. Three nested multiplex PCR rounds, a slightly modified ARM-PCR, produced the libraries for TCR beta. Forward primers for TRBV1-TRBV30 and a C-beta reverse primer served the first two PCR rounds, at approximately 10 cycles each. TCRdb passed the multiplex PCR reads through MiXCR, listing each CDR3 protein once. This sample has tens of thousands of distinct CDR3 sequences, with around 64% found just once. Germline assignment: CDR1 SGHAT and CDR2 FQNNGV. The CDR3 runs to 15 residues.

The chain carries TRBV11-2 and TRBJ2-2; weak D call: TRBD2 (6 bases). This clonotype originated in a man aged 35-49 years with primary liver carcinoma and hepatitis B virus infection. Material: liver tumor tissue from sampling region 4. Subset indicated: tumor region T4, right-lateral pole. The CDR3 region has the DNA TGTGCCAGCAGATTTGCGGGATCGGACACCGGGGAACTGTTTTTG. Its protein product is CASRFAGSDTGELFL.